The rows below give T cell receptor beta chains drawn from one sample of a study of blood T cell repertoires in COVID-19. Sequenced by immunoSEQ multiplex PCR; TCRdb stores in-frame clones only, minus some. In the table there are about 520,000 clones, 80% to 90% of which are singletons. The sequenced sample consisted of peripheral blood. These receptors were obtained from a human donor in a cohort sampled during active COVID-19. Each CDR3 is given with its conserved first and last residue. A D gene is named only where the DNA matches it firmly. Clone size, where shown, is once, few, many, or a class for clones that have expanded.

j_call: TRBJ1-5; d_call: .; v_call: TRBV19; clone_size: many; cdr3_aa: CASSFAEGSNQPQHF; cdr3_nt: TGTGCCAGTAGTTTTGCGGAGGGGAGCAATCAGCCCCAGCATTTT
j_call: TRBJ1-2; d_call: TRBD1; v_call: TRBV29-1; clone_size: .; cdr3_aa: CSVLTGGFGYTF; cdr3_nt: TGCAGCGTACTGACAGGGGGTTTTGGCTACACCTTC
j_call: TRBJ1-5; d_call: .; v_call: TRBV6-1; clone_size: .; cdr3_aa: CASSELGRANQPQHF; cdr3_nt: TGTGCCAGCAGTGAATTGGGCAGGGCAAATCAGCCCCAGCATTTT
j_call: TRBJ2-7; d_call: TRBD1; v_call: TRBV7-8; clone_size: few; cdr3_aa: CASSQRTGTLGEQYF; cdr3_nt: TGTGCCAGCAGCCAGCGGACAGGGACCCTTGGCGAGCAGTACTTC
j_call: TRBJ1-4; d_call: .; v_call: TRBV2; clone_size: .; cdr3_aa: CASSTLGGGSEKLFF; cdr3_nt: TGTGCCAGCAGCACCCTGGGCGGCGGGAGTGAAAAACTGTTTTTT
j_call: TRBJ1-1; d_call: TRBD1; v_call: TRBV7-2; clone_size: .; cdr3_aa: CASSLATWTGGTEAFF; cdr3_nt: TGTGCCAGCAGCTTAGCGACTTGGACAGGGGGCACTGAAGCTTTCTTT
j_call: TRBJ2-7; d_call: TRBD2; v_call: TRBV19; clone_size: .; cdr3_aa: CASSTGRTYEQYF; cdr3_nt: TGTGCCAGTAGTACCGGGAGGACCTACGAGCAGTACTTC
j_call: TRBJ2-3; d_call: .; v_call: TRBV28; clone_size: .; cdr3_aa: CASSSQDTQYF; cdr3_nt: TGTGCCAGCAGTTCCCAAGATACGCAGTATTTT
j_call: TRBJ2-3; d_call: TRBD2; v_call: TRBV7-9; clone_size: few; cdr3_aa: CASSLASLAGDTQYF; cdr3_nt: TGTGCCAGCAGCTTAGCCAGTCTAGCGGGAGATACGCAGTATTTT
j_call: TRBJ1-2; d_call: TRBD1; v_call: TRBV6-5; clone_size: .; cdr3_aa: CASSRTGGYGYTF; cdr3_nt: TGTGCCAGCAGTAGGACAGGGGGCTATGGCTACACCTTC